This T cell receptor beta chain was sequenced for a study of spatial heterogeneity in lung cancer. Overall study: Detection consistently captured more beta-chain sequences than alpha-chain sequences. Raw reads contained each unique TCR and UMI combination more than ten times on average.

Individually, TCR cDNA molecules were each labelled with a unique molecular identifier. TCRdb re-called the 5' RACE reads through MiXCR, storing one row per CDR3 protein. In the table there are about 10,000 distinct CDR3 sequences, over 6% of which are singletons. V gave up 0 bases and J gave up 2 bases, with 18 bases separating them. CDR3 length equals 17 residues. CDR1 is SGHNT and CDR2 is YYREEE in the germline V gene (reference sequence). Time point specified: sample taken at primary tumor resection. Material for sequencing was whole RNA from tumor, nontumor lung or frozen PBMC, left unsorted. This clonotype was found many times.

The TCR originated in a male donor with early-stage non-small cell lung cancer. The chain uses TRBV5-4 and TRBJ2-7; D is perhaps TRBD1 or TRBD2 (5 bases each). The sequencing used normal lung tissue next to the tumor, collected at surgery. The CDR3 DNA reads TGTGCCAGCAGCTTGGCCATTACCGGGACGAGTCCCTACGAGCAGTACTTC. It yields the protein CASSLAITGTSPYEQYF. Full variable domain (missing parts from reference TRBV5-4 and TRBJ2-7): ETGVTQSPTHLIKTRGQQVTLRCSSQSGHNTVSWYQQALGQGPQFIFQYYREEENGRGNFPPRFSGLQFPNYSSELNVNALELDDSALYLCASSLAITGTSPYEQYFGPGTRLTVT.